The 24 T cell receptor beta chains below were found in one sample sequenced in a study of OX40 agonist ivuxolimab in advanced cancers. The data were produced by immunoSEQ multiplex PCR, yet TCRdb's version contains in-frame clones alone and is incomplete. The sample contains about 85,000 clones, 80% to 90% of which appear only once. Sequences were derived from CD4+ or CD8+ T cells sorted from blood, sampled in a trial of the OX40 agonist ivuxolimab. The origin of the receptors is an adult with an advanced solid tumor such as melanoma, head and neck, liver or kidney cancer.

This chain uses TRBV29-1 with TRBJ2-3, with D perhaps matching TRBD1 (6 bases). Germline lookup yields CDR1 SQVTM and CDR2 ANQGSEA. The length of the CDR3 is 13 residues. Trimming removed 7 bases at V and 1 base at J, with 12 bases between. The CDR3, as DNA: TGCAGCGCCCCGAAGGGGGGCACAGATACGCAGTATTTT. Encoded protein: CSAPKGGTDTQYF.

The rearrangement uses TRBV6-5 and TRBJ2-7; 8 bases match TRBD1. With 6 bases clipped from V and 11 bases from J, the junction kept 9 bases outside the gene matches. The CDR3 extends over 12 amino acids. The germline gives CDR1 MNHEY, CDR2 SVGAGI. Written as DNA, the CDR3 is TGTGCCAGCAGCCCCCGGACAGGGCTAAAGTACTTC. Translation: CASSPRTGLKYF.

V gene TRBV28 combines with J gene TRBJ1-3; D gene uncertain. Per germline, CDR1 MDHEN and CDR2 SYDVKM. Trimming cost V 4 bases and J 0 bases, with 13 bases left between them. The CDR3 covers 16 residues. Here the CDR3 reads CASSSIRASSGNTIYF. The CDR3 nucleotides are TGTGCCAGCAGTTCGATTAGGGCAAGCTCTGGAAACACCATATATTTT.

The chain employs TRBV5-4 and TRBJ1-2; D gene unclear. CDR3 length equals 13 residues. Germline CDR1 SGHNT, CDR2 YYREEE (reference sequence). Trimming removed 4 bases from V and 3 bases from J, with 10 bases in between. The CDR3 DNA sequence: TGTGCCAGCAGCCTGGACGGAGACTATGGCTACACCTTC. It codes for CASSLDGDYGYTF.

V gene TRBV10-2 combines with J gene TRBJ2-6; D unresolved. V was pared by 4 bases and J by 0 bases, with 1 base between. CDR1 WSHSY and CDR2 SAAADI come from the germline V gene. The CDR3 is made up of 13 amino acids. The CDR3 DNA sequence: TGCGCCAGCAGTGGCTCTGGGGCCAACGTCCTGACTTTC. The encoded protein is CASSGSGANVLTF.

This rearrangement joins TRBV27 to TRBJ2-2, with 16 bases fitting TRBD2. This CDR3 has 18 amino acids. V gave up 5 bases and J gave up 3 bases; unmatched junction bases: 6. Germline CDR1 reads MNHEY; CDR2 reads SMNVEV (reference sequence). The DNA of the CDR3 is TGTGCCAGCAGTCAGGGACTAGCGGGGGGGCCGTACACCGGGGAGCTGTTTTTT. Residues: CASSQGLAGGPYTGELFF.

This clone was seen just once. The V gene is TRBV28, the J gene TRBJ1-4; D uncertain. Between the trimmed V and J ends, which lost 7 bases and 0 bases, there was a span of 6 bases. The CDR3 length is 13 residues. CDR1 MDHEN and CDR2 SYDVKM come from the germline V gene. The CDR3 sequence: CASISATNEKLFF. Here the CDR3 DNA reads TGTGCCAGCATATCTGCAACTAATGAAAAACTGTTTTTT.

This clone was counted once. The CDR3 spells CASSLVDPSTDTQYF. CDR3 coding DNA: TGTGCCAGCAGCTTAGTGGATCCTAGCACAGATACGCAGTATTTT. This chain uses TRBV7-9 with TRBJ2-3; unclear D gene. The germline V gene encodes CDR1 SEHNR and CDR2 FQNEAQ (reference sequence). The CDR3 length is 15 residues. Trimming removed 1 base at V and 0 bases at J, with 8 bases between. Together with reference TRBV7-9 and TRBJ2-3, the CDR3 gives the full variable domain: DTGVSQNPRHKITKRGQNVTFRCDPISEHNRLYWYRQTLGQGPEFLTYFQNEAQLEKSRLLSDRFSAERPKGSFSTLEIQRTEQGDSAMYLCASSLVDPSTDTQYFGPGTRLTVL.

V gene TRBV5-1 combines with J gene TRBJ2-3; 11 positions agree with TRBD1. The CDR3 loop spans 16 amino acids. Germline CDR1 and CDR2: SGHRS and YFSETQ. V lost 4 bases, J lost 0 bases, and 4 bases stayed unmatched. The CDR3 coding sequence is TGCGCCAGCAGCCCCCGGGACAGGGGGAGCACAGATACGCAGTATTTT. It translates to CASSPRDRGSTDTQYF.

This clone was detected only a few times. The gene calls are TRBV27 and TRBJ2-7; 10 positions agree with TRBD2. CDR1 and CDR2 from the germline V gene are MNHEY and SMNVEV (reference sequence). The CDR3 extends over 13 amino acids. After removal of 6 bases from V and 4 bases from J, the junction contained 3 bases not matched to a gene. CDR3 sequence (DNA): TGTGCCAGCAGAATTAGCGGGGGGTACGAGCAGTACTTC. Encoded protein: CASRISGGYEQYF.

This rearrangement joins TRBV10-3 to TRBJ1-2, with TRBD1 identical over 8 bases. The CDR3 extends over 15 amino acids. The ends lost 4 bases at V and 8 bases at J; junction bases unmatched: 12. Germline V gene lookup returns CDR1 ENHRY and CDR2 SYGVKD. This chain's CDR3 is CAISVERDRKGGYTF. The CDR3 DNA reads TGTGCCATCAGTGTGGAGAGGGACAGGAAAGGGGGCTACACCTTC.

About this clone: The same CDR3 arises from other DNA sequences in this sample as well. The chain combines TRBV5-1 with TRBJ2-1, with D tentatively TRBD1 (6 bases). Trimming took 0 bases from V and 4 from J, leaving 8 bases between them. This CDR3 comprises 14 residues. Germline V lookup: CDR1 SGHRS, CDR2 YFSETQ. The CDR3 DNA reads as TGCGCCAGCAGCTTGGGGACAGCTTACAATGAGCAGTTCTTC. Encoded protein: CASSLGTAYNEQFF.

V gene TRBV5-5 combines with J gene TRBJ2-5, with D perhaps matching TRBD1 or TRBD2 (5 bases each). Between the trimmed V and J ends, which lost 6 bases and 5 bases, there was a span of 20 bases. Germline V gene data show CDR1 as SGHKS and CDR2 as YYEKEE (reference sequence). The CDR3 spans 15 residues. The CDR3: CASTTGWVGRETQYF. The CDR3 DNA reads TGTGCCAGCACCACGGGATGGGTGGGGCGGGAGACCCAGTACTTC.

V and J are TRBV4-2 and TRBJ1-6; 10 bases are shared with TRBD1. This CDR3 is built from 16 residues. Trimming at V came to 0 bases and at J to 8 bases, leaving 4 bases not matched to a gene. CDR1 is LGHNA, CDR2 YNFKEQ, per germline. The DNA for the CDR3 is TGTGCCAGCAGCCAAGACGACAGGGGGCGAGATTCACCCCTCCACTTT. It codes for CASSQDDRGRDSPLHF.

V gene TRBV5-1 combines with J gene TRBJ1-2; D not resolved. Germline V gene lookup returns CDR1 SGHRS and CDR2 YFSETQ. Trimming took off 0 bases at V and 3 bases at J, with 18 bases between the two ends. This CDR3 has 17 residues. The CDR3 sequence: CASSLDPRSARDYGYTF. The CDR3, as DNA: TGCGCCAGCAGCTTGGACCCCCGTTCCGCACGAGACTATGGCTACACCTTC.

The chain employs TRBV5-3 and TRBJ1-6, with D hard to call. TRBV5-3 is noted as an ORF with a role that remains uncertain. The CDR3 sequence is 17 residues long. The V end was cut by 5 bases, the J end by 0 bases, with 15 bases between. The CDR3 protein is CARSYPFPSSYNSPLHF. The CDR3 DNA follows: TGTGCCAGAAGTTACCCATTCCCAAGCTCCTATAATTCACCCCTCCACTTT.

In regard to this clone: The identical CDR3 is also encoded by other nucleotide sequences in the sample. The chain recombines TRBV5-1 with TRBJ1-5; the D gene is possibly TRBD1 (6 bases). V was trimmed by 0 bases and J by 2 bases, leaving 6 bases between them. The CDR3 totals 14 residues. Germline V gives CDR1 SGHRS, CDR2 YFSETQ. The chain's CDR3 is CASSLEGGNQPQHF. The CDR3 region has the DNA TGCGCCAGCAGCTTGGAGGGGGGCAATCAGCCCCAGCATTTT.

The chain joins TRBV5-4 to TRBJ2-7; D possibly corresponds to TRBD2 (5 bases). Germline V CDR1 and CDR2: SGHNT, YYREEE (reference sequence). The V end was cut by 1 base, the J end by 7 bases, with 12 bases between. This CDR3 has 13 amino acids. The CDR3 spells CASSLTSSREQYF. CDR3 DNA sequence: TGTGCCAGCAGCTTGACTAGTTCTAGGGAGCAGTACTTC.

The V call is TRBV5-4, the J call TRBJ1-2; D is uncertain. Germline CDR1 and CDR2: SGHNT and YYREEE (reference sequence). This CDR3 region has 14 residues. Trimming shortened V by 1 base and J by 7 bases, and 14 bases separated the two germline ends. The CDR3 DNA is TGTGCCAGCAGCTTGATTGGCAGTGAAAGTGGCTACACCTTC. It translates to CASSLIGSESGYTF. The entire variable domain, with the rest obtained from reference TRBV5-4 and TRBJ1-2, is as follows: ETGVTQSPTHLIKTRGQQVTLRCSSQSGHNTVSWYQQALGQGPQFIFQYYREEENGRGNFPPRFSGLQFPNYSSELNVNALELDDSALYLCASSLIGSESGYTFGSGTRLTVV.

V is TRBV5-4 and J is TRBJ1-6; possibly TRBD1 for D (5 bases). V was pared by 0 bases and J by 10 bases, with 11 bases between. The CDR3 totals 14 residues. CDR1 SGHNT and CDR2 YYREEE come from the germline V gene (reference sequence). The CDR3: CASSLDRRESPLHF. In DNA form, the CDR3 reads TGTGCCAGCAGCTTGGACAGGAGGGAGTCACCCCTCCACTTT.

The J gene is TRBJ2-7, the V gene TRBV5-4, with D possibly TRBD1 on 8 matching bases. Germline V lookup: CDR1 SGHNT, CDR2 YYREEE (reference sequence). Trimming pared 4 bases from V and 5 bases from J, leaving 16 bases between. CDR3 length: 14 residues. The CDR3 is CASSRRQGRDEQYF. The CDR3 coding sequence is TGTGCCAGCAGCAGGAGACAGGGGAGGGACGAGCAGTACTTC.

The chain combines TRBV15 with TRBJ1-1; 7 nucleotides align to TRBD1. CDR1 LNHNV and CDR2 YYDKDF come from the germline V gene (reference sequence). The CDR3 is made up of 14 amino acids. Trimming at V came to 0 bases and at J to 7 bases, leaving 5 bases not matched to a gene. CDR3 loop: CATSRDRGGSEAFF. The CDR3 DNA reads as TGTGCCACCAGCAGAGACAGGGGGGGGAGTGAAGCTTTCTTT.

This chain links TRBV28 with TRBJ1-2, with 7 positions matching TRBD1. The CDR3 length is 15 residues. Germline loops: CDR1 MDHEN, CDR2 SYDVKM. Germline trimming cut 6 bases from V and 2 bases from J; bases unmatched to any gene: 9. The CDR3 DNA reads TGTGCCAGCAGCCGGATATCGACAGGGAACTATGGCTACACCTTC. Translation: CASSRISTGNYGYTF.

V is TRBV19 and J is TRBJ2-1; 9 bases line up with TRBD1. In germline, CDR1 is LNHDA, CDR2 SQIVND (reference sequence). This CDR3 spans 13 amino acids. Trimming at V came to 9 bases and at J to 5 bases, leaving 5 bases not matched to a gene. CDR3 amino acids: CASGTGSDNEQFF. Written as DNA, the CDR3 is TGTGCCAGCGGGACAGGGTCAGACAATGAGCAGTTCTTC.